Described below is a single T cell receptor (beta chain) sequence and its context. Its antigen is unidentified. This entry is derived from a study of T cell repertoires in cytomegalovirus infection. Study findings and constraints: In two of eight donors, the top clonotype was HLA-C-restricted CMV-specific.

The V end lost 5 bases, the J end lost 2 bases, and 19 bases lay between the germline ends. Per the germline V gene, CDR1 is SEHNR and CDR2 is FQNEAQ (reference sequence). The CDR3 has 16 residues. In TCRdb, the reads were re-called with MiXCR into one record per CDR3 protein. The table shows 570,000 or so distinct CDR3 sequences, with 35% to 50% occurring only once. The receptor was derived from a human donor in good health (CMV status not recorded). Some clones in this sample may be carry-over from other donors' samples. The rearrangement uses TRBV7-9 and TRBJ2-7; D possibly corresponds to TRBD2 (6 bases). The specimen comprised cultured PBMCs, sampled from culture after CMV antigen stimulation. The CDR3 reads CASSPPQTRKTYEQYF. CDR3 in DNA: TGTGCCAGCAGCCCTCCCCAGACTAGAAAGACCTACGAGCAGTACTTC.